These 15 T cell receptor beta chains were sequenced from one sample in a study of brain T cells in children with intractable seizures. TCRdb's table, derived via immunoSEQ multiplex PCR, lists solely in-frame clones and lacks some. The data contain hundreds of thousands of clones, about 93% of them singletons. The time point denotes: blood from clinic visit 5 months post-surgery; TSC patient then seizure free. The material sequenced was peripheral blood, taken 5 to 6 months after surgery. These receptors were obtained from a boy under two years old with tuberous sclerosis and intractable seizures.

The V and J genes are TRBV11-3 and TRBJ1-1, with D possibly TRBD1 on 6 matching bases. Trimming shortened V by 4 bases and J by 3 bases, and 21 bases separated the two germline ends. The CDR3 consists of 17 residues. Germline-derived CDR1 and CDR2 are SGHNT and YENEEA. CDR3 protein: CASSSLGGTRMDTEAFF. CDR3 sequence (DNA): TGTGCCAGCAGCTCACTAGGGGGGACAAGGATGGACACTGAAGCTTTCTTT.

This clone showed up just once. J is TRBJ1-4 and V is TRBV20-1; no reliable D call. The CDR3 has 11 residues. The germline CDR1 and CDR2 sequences are DFQATT and SNEGSKA (reference sequence). The germline V and J ends were trimmed by 4 bases and 7 bases, with 7 bases remaining between them. CDR3 sequence (DNA): TGCAGTGCTAATAACGGTGAAAAACTGTTTTTT. Its translation: CSANNGEKLFF.

This clone was counted only a few times. The DNA of the CDR3 is TGTGCCAGCAGGCGACAGGGGTCTCGCACTGAAGCTTTCTTT. Translation gives CASRRQGSRTEAFF. The chain employs TRBV5-4 and TRBJ1-1, with 8 positions matching TRBD1. The CDR3 is 14 amino acids. Germline V gene data show CDR1 as SGHNT and CDR2 as YYREEE (reference sequence). V gave up 5 bases and J gave up 4 bases; unmatched junction bases: 7. The full variable domain, in which reference TRBV5-4 and TRBJ1-1 provide the parts outside the CDR3, is ETGVTQSPTHLIKTRGQQVTLRCSSQSGHNTVSWYQQALGQGPQFIFQYYREEENGRGNFPPRFSGLQFPNYSSELNVNALELDDSALYLCASRRQGSRTEAFFGQGTRLTVV.

The chain couples TRBV9 to TRBJ1-1, with D maybe TRBD1 (6 bases). V lost 4 bases and J lost 4, with 20 bases in between. This CDR3 has 16 residues. Germline V lookup: CDR1 SGDLS, CDR2 YYNGEE. CDR3: CASSPLWARGATEAFF. The CDR3 nucleotides read TGTGCCAGCAGCCCTTTATGGGCCAGGGGAGCCACTGAAGCTTTCTTT. Full variable domain (outside the CDR3, taken from reference TRBV9 and TRBJ1-1): DSGVTQTPKHLITATGQRVTLRCSPRSGDLSVYWYQQSLDQGLQFLIQYYNGEERAKGNILERFSAQQFPDLHSELNLSSLELGDSALYFCASSPLWARGATEAFFGQGTRLTVV.

The gene calls are TRBV7-3 and TRBJ1-4; D remains unclear. Germline V CDR1 and CDR2: SGHTA, FQGTGA. This CDR3 contains 16 residues. Trimming pared 5 bases from V and 2 bases from J, leaving 15 bases between. Here the CDR3 reads CASSQGSRATNEKLFF. The CDR3 nucleotides are TGTGCCAGCAGCCAAGGATCCCGAGCCACTAATGAAAAACTGTTTTTT.

The chain joins TRBV9 to TRBJ2-1, with 8 positions matching TRBD2. With 0 bases clipped from V and 4 bases from J, the junction kept 3 bases outside the gene matches. Per the germline V gene, CDR1 is SGDLS and CDR2 is YYNGEE. This CDR3 is built from 15 residues. DNA of the CDR3: TGTGCCAGCAGCGTAGGGAGCGGGAGTTACAATGAGCAGTTCTTC. It encodes CASSVGSGSYNEQFF.

As to this clone: The germline gene is not matched at one end of the junction; a read error may be the cause. The rearrangement uses TRBV3-1 (or the pseudogene TRBV3-2) and TRBJ2-7, with D possibly matching TRBD2 (5 bases). The CDR3 consists of 16 residues. The V gene's germline CDR1 is LGHDT and CDR2 YNNKEL (reference sequence). CDR3 loop: CASTQSIGSGSYEQYF. In nucleotides, the CDR3 is TGTGCCAGCACCCAAAGTATAGGGAGTGGTAGCTACGAGCAGTACTTC.

The chain links TRBV19 to TRBJ1-3; no reliable D call. Trimming pared 8 bases from V and 4 bases from J, leaving 9 bases between. This CDR3 is built from 12 residues. Germline lookup yields CDR1 LNHDA and CDR2 SQIVND (reference sequence). In DNA form, the CDR3 reads TGTGCCAGTGGATTCTCGGGAAACACCATATATTTT. Residues: CASGFSGNTIYF.

This chain joins TRBV4-1 and TRBJ2-2; D gene ambiguous. The CDR3 loop spans 14 amino acids. The V gene lost 1 base and the J gene lost 0 bases, with 3 bases spanning the gap. Germline CDR1 reads MGHRA; CDR2 reads YSYEKL. CDR3 sequence reads: CASSQVTNTGELFF. CDR3 coding DNA: TGCGCCAGCAGCCAAGTTACGAACACCGGGGAGCTGTTTTTT.

Of note for this clone: Distinct nucleotide sequences in the sample also encode this CDR3. The genes are TRBV27 and TRBJ2-7; unclear D gene. Germline V gene lookup returns CDR1 MNHEY and CDR2 SMNVEV (reference sequence). Trimming left V 3 bases short and J 1 base short, with 7 bases between. This CDR3 contains 13 residues. The CDR3 reads CASSLSGSYEQYF. CDR3 in DNA: TGTGCCAGCAGTTTGTCGGGTTCCTACGAGCAGTACTTC.

The chain uses TRBV30 and TRBJ2-5, with 8 bases identical to TRBD1. Unmatched junction bases numbered 3, after V lost 2 bases and J lost 4 bases. Germline lookup yields CDR1 GTSNPN and CDR2 SVGIG (reference sequence). The CDR3 extends over 13 amino acids. The CDR3, as DNA: TGTGCCTGGAGTCTTGGACAGGGAGAGACCCAGTACTTC. Protein product: CAWSLGQGETQYF.

This chain joins TRBV6-2 or TRBV6-3 and TRBJ2-7, with D possibly matching TRBD2 (6 bases). Per the germline V gene, CDR1 is MNHEY and CDR2 is SVGEGT. Trimming took 2 bases from V and 9 from J, leaving 17 bases between them. CDR3 size: 14 residues. Here the CDR3 DNA reads TGTGCCAGCAGTTACGGCGGGGCCGGTTCTGTGCAGTACTTC. Translating gives CASSYGGAGSVQYF.

The chain recombines TRBV18 with TRBJ2-7; TRBD2 matches 11 bases. The CDR3 spans 13 residues. The trim removed 6 bases at V and 3 bases at J, leaving 1 base unmatched. Germline CDR1 KGHSH, CDR2 LQKENI. The CDR3 bases are TGTGCCAGCTCGCTAGCGGGGGGCTACGAGCAGTACTTC. Translated, it gives CASSLAGGYEQYF.

This chain connects TRBV19 to TRBJ2-7; D is possibly TRBD1 (6 bases). Per germline, CDR1 LNHDA and CDR2 SQIVND (reference sequence). The CDR3 covers 13 residues. With 10 bases removed from V and 2 bases from J, the gap between germline ends came to 15 bases. CDR3 sequence (DNA): TGTGCCACCATCGACAGGTTTACCTACGAGCAGTACTTC. Its protein is CATIDRFTYEQYF.

The chain carries TRBV15 and TRBJ1-6, with TRBD1 matching 7 bases. CDR1 and CDR2 from the germline V gene are LNHNV and YYDKDF (reference sequence). The CDR3 sequence is 15 residues long. J lost 13 bases, V lost 8 bases, and 17 bases had no gene match. Written as DNA, the CDR3 is TGTGCCACCCAACACGTAAAGATACAGGGGTACCCCCTCCACTTT. It codes for CATQHVKIQGYPLHF.